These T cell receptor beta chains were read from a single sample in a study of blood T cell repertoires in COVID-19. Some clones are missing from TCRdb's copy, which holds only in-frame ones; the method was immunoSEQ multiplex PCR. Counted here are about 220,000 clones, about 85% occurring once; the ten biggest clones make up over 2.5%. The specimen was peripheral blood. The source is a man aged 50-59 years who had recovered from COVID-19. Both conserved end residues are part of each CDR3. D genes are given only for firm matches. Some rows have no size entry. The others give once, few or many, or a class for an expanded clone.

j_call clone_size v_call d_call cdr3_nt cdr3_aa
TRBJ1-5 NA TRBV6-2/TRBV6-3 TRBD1 TGTGCCAGCAGTTACTCAAGGACAGGGAGCCAGGCGCCCCAGCATTTT CASSYSRTGSQAPQHF
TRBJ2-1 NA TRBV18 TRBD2 TGTGCCAGCTCACCACCTGGGACTAGGGACAATGAGCAGTTCTTC CASSPPGTRDNEQFF
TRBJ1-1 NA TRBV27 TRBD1 TGTGCCAGCAGAGACAGGGGGAAGTCTGAAGCTTTCTTT CASRDRGKSEAFF
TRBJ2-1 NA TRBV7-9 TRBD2 TGTGCCAGCAGCTTAGCCGCGACTAGCGGAGCCTACAATGAGCAGTTCTTC CASSLAATSGAYNEQFF
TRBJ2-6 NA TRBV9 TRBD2 TGTGCCAGCAGGGGGGATCTGGGAGCGGGGTCCTCTGGGGCCAACGTCCTGACTTTC CASRGDLGAGSSGANVLTF
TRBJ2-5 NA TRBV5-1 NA TGCGCCAGCAGCCGCCAAGCCCTGGTTTATGAGACCCAGTACTTC CASSRQALVYETQYF
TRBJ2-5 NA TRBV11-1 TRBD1 TGTGCCAGCAGCCTACGACAGGGGGCTGCGGAGACCCAGTACTTC CASSLRQGAAETQYF
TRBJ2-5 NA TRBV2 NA TGTGCCAGCACCCAGGGTACCATTAAGGAGACCCAGTACTTC CASTQGTIKETQYF
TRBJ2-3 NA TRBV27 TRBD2 TGTGCCAGCAGCTTAGCGGGAGGCACAGATACGCAGTATTTT CASSLAGGTDTQYF
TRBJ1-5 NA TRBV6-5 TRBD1 TGTGCCAGCAGTTACCGACAGGGGGCGCCCCAGCATTTT CASSYRQGAPQHF
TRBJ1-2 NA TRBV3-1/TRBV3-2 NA TGTGCCAGCAGCCAAGACCTCTGGGCAGGGATCGGCTACACCTTC CASSQDLWAGIGYTF
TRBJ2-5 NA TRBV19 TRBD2 TGTGCCAGTAGTAGGGGGGGCCAAGAGACCCAGTACTTC CASSRGGQETQYF
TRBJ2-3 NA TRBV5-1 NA TGCGCCAGCAGCTTCGGGGTGGCTAGTGTTATAGATACGCAGTATTTT CASSFGVASVIDTQYF
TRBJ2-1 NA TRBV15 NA TGTGCCACCAGTGGACAGTACAATGAGCAGTTCTTC CATSGQYNEQFF
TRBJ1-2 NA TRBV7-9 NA TGTGCCAGCAGCGCCCAGGGACTCTATGGCTACACCTTC CASSAQGLYGYTF
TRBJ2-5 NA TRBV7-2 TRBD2 TGTGCCAGCAGCCTTCGGGGGGGACCCCGACAAGAGACCCAGTACTTC CASSLRGGPRQETQYF
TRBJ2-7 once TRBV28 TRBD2 TGTGCCAGCAGTTTGAGCGGGAACTCCTACGAGCAGTACTTC CASSLSGNSYEQYF
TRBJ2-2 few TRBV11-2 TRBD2 TGTGCCAGCAGCTCCCTTAGCGGGCTTGGAAGTACCGGGGAGCTGTTTTTT CASSSLSGLGSTGELFF
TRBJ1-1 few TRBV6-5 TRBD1 TGTGCCAGCAGTTACTCGACAGGGGCAGCTTTCTTT CASSYSTGAAFF
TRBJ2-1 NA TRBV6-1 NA TGTGCCAGCAGTGAAGAGGGGGACAATGAGCAGTTCTTC CASSEEGDNEQFF
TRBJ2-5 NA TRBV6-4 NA TGTGCCAGCAGTCCCGGACAGACGGGGGAGACCCAGTACTTC CASSPGQTGETQYF
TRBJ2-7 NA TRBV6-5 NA TGTGCCAGCAGACTTCTCGTGGGGGGTGGGGTTGAGCAGTACTTC CASRLLVGGGVEQYF
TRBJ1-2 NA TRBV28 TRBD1 TGTGCCAGCAGGAGGGGGCTGTCGGCTGGCTACACCTTC CASRRGLSAGYTF
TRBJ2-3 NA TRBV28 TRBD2 TGTGCCAGCAGTCCGACTAGCGGGATCTCGGGATCAGATACGCAGTATTTT CASSPTSGISGSDTQYF
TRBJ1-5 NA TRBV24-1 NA TGTGCCACCAGTGATCCGGGGAGAAATCAGCCCCAGCATTTT CATSDPGRNQPQHF
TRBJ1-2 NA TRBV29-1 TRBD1 TGCAGCGTCGGGACAGGGACTAACTATGGCTACACCTTC CSVGTGTNYGYTF